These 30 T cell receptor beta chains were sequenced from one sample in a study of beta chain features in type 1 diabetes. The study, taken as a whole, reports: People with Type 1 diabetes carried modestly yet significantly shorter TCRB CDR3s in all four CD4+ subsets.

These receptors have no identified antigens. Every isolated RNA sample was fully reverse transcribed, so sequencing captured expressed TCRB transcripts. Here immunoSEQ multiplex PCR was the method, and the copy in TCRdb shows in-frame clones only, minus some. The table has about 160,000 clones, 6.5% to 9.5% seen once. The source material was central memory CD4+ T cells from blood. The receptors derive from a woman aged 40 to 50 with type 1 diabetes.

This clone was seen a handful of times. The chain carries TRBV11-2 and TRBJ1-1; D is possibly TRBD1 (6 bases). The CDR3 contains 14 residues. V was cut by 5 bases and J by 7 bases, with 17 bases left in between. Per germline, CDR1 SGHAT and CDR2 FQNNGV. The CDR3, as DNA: TGTGCCAGCAGCACAAATCAGGGGATAGGTGAAGCTTTCTTT. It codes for CASSTNQGIGEAFF.

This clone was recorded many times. The CDR3 DNA is TGCGCCAGCAGTCAAAAAATGGACAGTACCCTGTTTTTT. As protein: CASSQKMDSTLFF. This chain connects TRBV23-1 to TRBJ1-4; TRBD1 might be the D (6 bases). Being an ORF, TRBV23-1 has a function that is uncertain. The CDR3 is made up of 13 amino acids. V was shortened by 2 bases and J by 14 bases, with 15 bases between the two germline ends.

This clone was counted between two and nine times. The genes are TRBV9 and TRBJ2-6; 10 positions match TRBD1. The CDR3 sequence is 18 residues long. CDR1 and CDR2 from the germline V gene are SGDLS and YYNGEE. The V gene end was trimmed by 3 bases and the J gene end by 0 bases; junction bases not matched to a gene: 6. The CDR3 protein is CASSGSRTGGSGANVLTF. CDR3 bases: TGTGCCAGCAGCGGCTCACGGACAGGGGGCTCTGGGGCCAACGTCCTGACTTTC.

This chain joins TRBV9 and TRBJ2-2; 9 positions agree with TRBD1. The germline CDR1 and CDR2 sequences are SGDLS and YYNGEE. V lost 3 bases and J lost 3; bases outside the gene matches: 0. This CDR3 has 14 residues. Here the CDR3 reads CASSGDRDTGELFF. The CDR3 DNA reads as TGTGCCAGCAGCGGGGACAGGGACACCGGGGAGCTGTTTTTT.

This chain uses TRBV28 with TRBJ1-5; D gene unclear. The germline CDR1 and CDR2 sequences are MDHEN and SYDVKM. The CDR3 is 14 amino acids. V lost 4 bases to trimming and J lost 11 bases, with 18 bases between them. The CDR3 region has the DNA TGTGCCAGCAGTTCCCCTGGAGGGTCTATGGCCCAGCATTTT. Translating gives CASSSPGGSMAQHF. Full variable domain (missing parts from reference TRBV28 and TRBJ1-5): DVKVTQSSRYLVKRTGEKVFLECVQDMDHENMFWYRQDPGLGLRLIYFSYDVKMKEKGDIPEGYSVSREKKERFSLILESASTNQTSMYLCASSSPGGSMAQHFGDGTRLSIL.

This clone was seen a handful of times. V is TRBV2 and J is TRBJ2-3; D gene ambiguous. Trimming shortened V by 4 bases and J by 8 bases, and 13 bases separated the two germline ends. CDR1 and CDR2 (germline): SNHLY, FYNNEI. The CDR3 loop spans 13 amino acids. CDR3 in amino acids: CASSGGAAGTQYF. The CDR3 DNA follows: TGTGCCAGCAGTGGAGGAGCCGCTGGTACGCAGTATTTT.

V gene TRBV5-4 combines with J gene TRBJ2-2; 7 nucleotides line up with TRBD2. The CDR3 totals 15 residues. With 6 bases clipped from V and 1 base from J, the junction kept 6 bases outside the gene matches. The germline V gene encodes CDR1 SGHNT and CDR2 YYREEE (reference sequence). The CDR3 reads CASTLSGGNTGELFF. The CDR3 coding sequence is TGTGCCAGCACGCTGTCGGGGGGGAACACCGGGGAGCTGTTTTTT.

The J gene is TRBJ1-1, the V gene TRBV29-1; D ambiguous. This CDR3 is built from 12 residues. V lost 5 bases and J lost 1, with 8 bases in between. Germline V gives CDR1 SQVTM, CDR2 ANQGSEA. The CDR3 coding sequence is TGCAGCGTTCCCCCAAAGAACACTGAAGCTTTCTTT. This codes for CSVPPKNTEAFF.

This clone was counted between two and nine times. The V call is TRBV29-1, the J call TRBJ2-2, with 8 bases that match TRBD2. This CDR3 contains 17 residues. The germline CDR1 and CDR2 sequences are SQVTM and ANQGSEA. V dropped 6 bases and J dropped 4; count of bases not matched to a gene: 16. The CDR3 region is CSVGGRGAPSATGELFF. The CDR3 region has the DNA TGCAGCGTGGGGGGGCGGGGGGCGCCGAGTGCCACCGGGGAGCTGTTTTTT.

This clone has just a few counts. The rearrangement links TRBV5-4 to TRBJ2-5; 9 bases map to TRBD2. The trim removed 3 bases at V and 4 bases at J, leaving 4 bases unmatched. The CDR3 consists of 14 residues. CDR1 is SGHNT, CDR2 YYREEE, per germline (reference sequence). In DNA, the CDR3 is TGTGCCAGCAGCTCGACTAGCGGATTAGAGACCCAGTACTTC. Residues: CASSSTSGLETQYF.

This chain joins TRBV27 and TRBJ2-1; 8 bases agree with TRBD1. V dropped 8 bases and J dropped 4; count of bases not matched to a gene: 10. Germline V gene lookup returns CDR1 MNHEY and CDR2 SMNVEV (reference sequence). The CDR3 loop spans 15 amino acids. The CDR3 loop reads CASANRQGKYNEQFF. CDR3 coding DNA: TGTGCCAGCGCCAATAGACAGGGGAAGTACAATGAGCAGTTCTTC.

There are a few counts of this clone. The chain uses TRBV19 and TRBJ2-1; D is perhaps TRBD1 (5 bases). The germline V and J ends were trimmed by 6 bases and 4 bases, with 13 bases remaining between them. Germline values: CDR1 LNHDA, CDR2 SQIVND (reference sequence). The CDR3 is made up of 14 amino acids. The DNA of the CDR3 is TGTGCCAGTAGAGGGAACAGGCTTTACAATGAGCAGTTCTTC. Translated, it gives CASRGNRLYNEQFF. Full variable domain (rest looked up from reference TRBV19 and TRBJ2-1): DGGITQSPKYLFRKEGQNVTLSCEQNLNHDAMYWYRQDPGQGLRLIYYSQIVNDFQKGDIAEGYSVSREKKESFPLTVTSAQKNPTAFYLCASRGNRLYNEQFFGPGTRLTVL.

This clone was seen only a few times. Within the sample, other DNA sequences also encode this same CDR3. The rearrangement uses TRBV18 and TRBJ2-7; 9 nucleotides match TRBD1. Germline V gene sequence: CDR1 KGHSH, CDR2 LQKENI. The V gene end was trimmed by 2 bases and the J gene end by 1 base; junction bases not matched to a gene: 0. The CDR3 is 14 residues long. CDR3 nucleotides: TGTGCCAGCTCACCAGGGACAGGGTCCTACGAGCAGTACTTC. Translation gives CASSPGTGSYEQYF.

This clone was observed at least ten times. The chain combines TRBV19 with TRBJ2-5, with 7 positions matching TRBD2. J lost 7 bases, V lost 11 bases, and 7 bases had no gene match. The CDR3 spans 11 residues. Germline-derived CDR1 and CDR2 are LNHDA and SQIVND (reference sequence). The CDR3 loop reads CAVSGGRTQYF. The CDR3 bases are TGTGCCGTTTCGGGCGGGAGGACCCAGTACTTC. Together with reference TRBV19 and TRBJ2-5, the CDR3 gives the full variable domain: DGGITQSPKYLFRKEGQNVTLSCEQNLNHDAMYWYRQDPGQGLRLIYYSQIVNDFQKGDIAEGYSVSREKKESFPLTVTSAQKNPTAFYLCAVSGGRTQYFGPGTRLLVL.

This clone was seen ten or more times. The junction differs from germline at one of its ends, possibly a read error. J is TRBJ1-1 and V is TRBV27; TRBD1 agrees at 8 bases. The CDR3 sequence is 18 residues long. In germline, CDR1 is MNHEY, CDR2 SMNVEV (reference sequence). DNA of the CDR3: TGTGCCAGCAGCCCCGATCCGTCCAGGGGGCGCTTGAATACTGAAGCTTTCTTT. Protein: CASSPDPSRGRLNTEAFF.

The CDR3 spells CASSLESSMNTEAFF. The CDR3 DNA is TGTGCCAGCAGCTTGGAAAGTAGCATGAACACTGAAGCTTTCTTT. The genes are TRBV5-4 and TRBJ1-1; D gene uncertain. Germline V lookup: CDR1 SGHNT, CDR2 YYREEE (reference sequence). This CDR3 is built from 15 residues. V gave up 0 bases and J gave up 0 bases, with 9 bases separating them.

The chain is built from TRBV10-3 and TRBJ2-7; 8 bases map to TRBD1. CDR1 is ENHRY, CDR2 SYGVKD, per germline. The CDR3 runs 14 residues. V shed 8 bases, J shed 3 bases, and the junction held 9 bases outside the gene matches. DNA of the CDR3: TGTGCCATCTCCCTGGGGACAGGTATCTACGAGCAGTACTTC. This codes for CAISLGTGIYEQYF.

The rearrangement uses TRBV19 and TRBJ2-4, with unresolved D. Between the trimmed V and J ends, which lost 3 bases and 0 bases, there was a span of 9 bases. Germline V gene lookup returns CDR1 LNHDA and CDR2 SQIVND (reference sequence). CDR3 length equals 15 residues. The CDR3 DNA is TGTGCCAGTAGTATGACTGGCGGAGCCAAAAACATTCAGTACTTC. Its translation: CASSMTGGAKNIQYF.

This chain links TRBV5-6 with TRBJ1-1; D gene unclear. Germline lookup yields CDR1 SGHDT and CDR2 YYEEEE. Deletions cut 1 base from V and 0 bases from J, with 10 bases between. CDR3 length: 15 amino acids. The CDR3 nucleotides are TGTGCCAGCAGCTTGTATGGCGGCCTGAACACTGAAGCTTTCTTT. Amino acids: CASSLYGGLNTEAFF. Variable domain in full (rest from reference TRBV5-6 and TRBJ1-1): DAGVTQSPTHLIKTRGQQVTLRCSPKSGHDTVSWYQQALGQGPQFIFQYYEEEERQRGNFPDRFSGHQFPNYSSELNVNALLLGDSALYLCASSLYGGLNTEAFFGQGTRLTVV.

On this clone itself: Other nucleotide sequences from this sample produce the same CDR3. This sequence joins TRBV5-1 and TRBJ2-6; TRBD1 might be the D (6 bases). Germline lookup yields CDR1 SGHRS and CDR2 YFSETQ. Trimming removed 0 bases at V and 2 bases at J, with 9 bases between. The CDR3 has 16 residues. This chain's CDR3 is CASSLATGPGANVLTF. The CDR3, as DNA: TGCGCCAGCAGCTTGGCGACAGGTCCTGGGGCCAACGTCCTGACTTTC. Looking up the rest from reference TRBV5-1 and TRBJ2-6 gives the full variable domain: KAGVTQTPRYLIKTRGQQVTLSCSPISGHRSVSWYQQTPGQGLQFLFEYFSETQRNKGNFPGRFSGRQFSNSRSEMNVSTLELGDSALYLCASSLATGPGANVLTFGAGSRLTVL.

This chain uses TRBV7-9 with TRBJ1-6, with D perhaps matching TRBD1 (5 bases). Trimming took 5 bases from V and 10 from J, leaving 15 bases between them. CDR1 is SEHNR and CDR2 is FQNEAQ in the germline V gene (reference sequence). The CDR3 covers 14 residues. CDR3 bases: TGTGCCAGCAGCCCCGGGACTTCGGAGTCACCCCTCCACTTT. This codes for CASSPGTSESPLHF.

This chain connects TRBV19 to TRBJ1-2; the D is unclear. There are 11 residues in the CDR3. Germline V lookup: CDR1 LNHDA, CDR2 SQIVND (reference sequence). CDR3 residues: CGAEGNYGYTF. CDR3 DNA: TGTGGGGCCGAGGGTAACTATGGCTACACCTTC.

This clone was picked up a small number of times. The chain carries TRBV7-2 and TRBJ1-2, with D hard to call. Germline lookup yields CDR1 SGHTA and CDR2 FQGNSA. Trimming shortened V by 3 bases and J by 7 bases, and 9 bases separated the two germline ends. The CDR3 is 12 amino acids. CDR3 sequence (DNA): TGTGCCAGCAGCTTTAGCCTTTTTGGCTACACCTTC. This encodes CASSFSLFGYTF.

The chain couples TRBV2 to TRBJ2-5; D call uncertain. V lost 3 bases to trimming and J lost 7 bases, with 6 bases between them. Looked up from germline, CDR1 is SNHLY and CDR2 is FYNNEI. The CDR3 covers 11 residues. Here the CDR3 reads CASSERRTQYF. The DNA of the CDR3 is TGTGCCAGCAGTGAGCGGCGGACCCAGTACTTC.

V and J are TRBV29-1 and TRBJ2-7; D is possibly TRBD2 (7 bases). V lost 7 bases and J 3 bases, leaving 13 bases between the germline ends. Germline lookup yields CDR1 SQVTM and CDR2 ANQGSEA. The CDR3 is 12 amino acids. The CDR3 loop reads CSANREGYEQYF. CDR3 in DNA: TGCAGCGCAAACAGGGAGGGCTACGAGCAGTACTTC.

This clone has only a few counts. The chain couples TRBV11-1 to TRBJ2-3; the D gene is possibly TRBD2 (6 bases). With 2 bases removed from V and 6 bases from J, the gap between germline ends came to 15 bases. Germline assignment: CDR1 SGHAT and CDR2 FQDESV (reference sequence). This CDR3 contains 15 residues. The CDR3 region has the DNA TGTGCCAGCAGCTTATCTACGAGGGACTGGGATACGCAGTATTTT. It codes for CASSLSTRDWDTQYF.

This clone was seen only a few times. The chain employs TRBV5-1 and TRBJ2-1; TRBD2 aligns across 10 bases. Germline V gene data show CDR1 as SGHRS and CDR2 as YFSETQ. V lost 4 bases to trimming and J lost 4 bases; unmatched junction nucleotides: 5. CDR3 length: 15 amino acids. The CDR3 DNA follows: TGCGCCAGCAGCATTCTAGCGGGGGCTTACAATGAGCAGTTCTTC. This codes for CASSILAGAYNEQFF.

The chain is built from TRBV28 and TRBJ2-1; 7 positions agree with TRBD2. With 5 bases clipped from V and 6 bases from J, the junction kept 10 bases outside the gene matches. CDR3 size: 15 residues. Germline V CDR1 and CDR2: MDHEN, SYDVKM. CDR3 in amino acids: CASSPPGGGLNEQFF. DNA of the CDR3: TGTGCCAGCAGTCCCCCGGGGGGAGGGCTCAATGAGCAGTTCTTC.

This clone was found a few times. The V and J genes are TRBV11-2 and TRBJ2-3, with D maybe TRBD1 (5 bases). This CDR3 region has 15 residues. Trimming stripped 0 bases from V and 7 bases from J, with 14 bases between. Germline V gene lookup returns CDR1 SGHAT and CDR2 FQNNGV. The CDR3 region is CASSLDGAQSYTQYF. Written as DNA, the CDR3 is TGTGCCAGCAGCTTAGATGGGGCCCAGTCCTATACGCAGTATTTT.

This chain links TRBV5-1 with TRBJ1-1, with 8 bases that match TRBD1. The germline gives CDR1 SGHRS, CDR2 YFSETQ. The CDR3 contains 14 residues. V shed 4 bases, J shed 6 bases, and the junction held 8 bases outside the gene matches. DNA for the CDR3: TGCGCCAGCAGCGTCCTGACAGGGGCCTCTGAAGCTTTCTTT. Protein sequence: CASSVLTGASEAFF.